One sample yielded the 30 T cell receptor beta chains listed below, sequenced in a study of T cells in Graves' hyperthyroidism and ophthalmopathy. Researchers took RNA transcripts and amplified the TCR beta CDR3 regions from them. The HTBI primer set was used in a first-round RT-PCR of the TCR CDR3. TCRdb re-derived calls from the multiplex PCR reads in MiXCR, one entry per CDR3 protein. Here the sample spans approximately 400,000 distinct CDR3 sequences, about 15% being singletons. Material for sequencing was blood. The source is a woman in her fifties or sixties with Graves' hyperthyroidism.

This clonotype was recorded many times. This rearrangement joins TRBV18 to TRBJ1-1, with 7 nucleotides matching TRBD1. Germline loops: CDR1 KGHSH, CDR2 LQKENI. Trimming removed 4 bases from V and 5 bases from J; junction bases left unmatched: 10. The CDR3 runs to 15 residues. The CDR3 sequence is CASSRENLQGTEAFF. The CDR3 DNA reads as TGTGCCAGCTCACGCGAGAACCTACAGGGGACTGAAGCTTTCTTT.

This clonotype was recorded many times. V is TRBV29-1 and J is TRBJ1-1, with TRBD1 matching 9 bases. With 7 bases clipped from V and 4 bases from J, the junction kept 7 bases outside the gene matches. The CDR3 covers 13 residues. Germline CDR1 and CDR2: SQVTM and ANQGSEA. The CDR3 DNA reads as TGCAGCGCGTGCCCGACAGGGGGCACTGAAGCTTTCTTT. Its translation is CSACPTGGTEAFF.

This chain uses TRBV4-1 with TRBJ2-7; TRBD2 agrees at 10 bases. The J segment lost 2 bases and the V segment lost 0 bases, leaving 4 bases of the junction unmatched. Germline loops: CDR1 MGHRA, CDR2 YSYEKL. The CDR3 is 16 residues long. In nucleotides, the CDR3 is TGCGCCAGCAGCCAAGAAGCTAGCGGGAGTGCCTACGAGCAGTACTTC. Its protein product is CASSQEASGSAYEQYF.

This clonotype was counted only a few times. V is TRBV5-1 and J is TRBJ1-1; D remains ambiguous. V lost 5 bases, J lost 6 bases, and 20 bases lay in between. CDR1 and CDR2 from the germline V gene are SGHRS and YFSETQ. The CDR3 extends over 15 amino acids. CDR3: CASSRRSGDAAEAFF. CDR3 nucleotide sequence: TGCGCCAGCAGTCGACGGTCAGGTGACGCCGCTGAAGCTTTCTTT.

This clonotype was observed many times. The chain couples TRBV27 to TRBJ2-3; D gene unclear. Trimming pared 7 bases from V and 6 bases from J, leaving 14 bases between. This CDR3 has 13 residues. Germline-derived CDR1 and CDR2 are MNHEY and SMNVEV (reference sequence). CDR3 sequence: CASTPTHSDTQYF. Here the CDR3 DNA reads TGTGCCAGCACCCCCACCCATTCCGATACGCAGTATTTT.

This clonotype occurred many times. The chain carries TRBV5-1 and TRBJ1-1, with TRBD1 matching 10 bases. Trimming cost V 3 bases and J 4 bases; bases outside gene matches: 0. The germline gives CDR1 SGHRS, CDR2 YFSETQ. This CDR3 contains 13 residues. CDR3 amino acids: CASSWTGGTEAFF. CDR3 coding DNA: TGCGCCAGCAGCTGGACAGGGGGCACTGAAGCTTTCTTT.

This clonotype was seen ten or more times. The gene calls are TRBV30 and TRBJ2-3; 8 bases are a match to TRBD1. The CDR3 loop spans 13 amino acids. The V gene end was trimmed by 5 bases and the J gene end by 1 base; junction bases not matched to a gene: 2. Germline loops: CDR1 GTSNPN, CDR2 SVGIG (reference sequence). CDR3 protein: CAWGTGGTDTQYF. CDR3 DNA sequence: TGTGCCTGGGGGACAGGAGGCACAGATACGCAGTATTTT.

This clonotype was counted many times. The rearrangement links TRBV7-9 to TRBJ2-5; tentatively, D is TRBD1 or TRBD2 (5 bases each). V was trimmed by 6 bases and J by 6 bases, leaving 14 bases between them. CDR3 size: 13 residues. CDR1 SEHNR and CDR2 FQNEAQ come from the germline V gene (reference sequence). The CDR3 nucleotides read TGTGCCAGCAGAGGGACCCTTCGGAAGACCCAGTACTTC. Translated, it gives CASRGTLRKTQYF.

The rearrangement joins TRBV28 to TRBJ1-3; the D is unclear. The CDR3 spans 19 residues. The V gene lost 2 bases and the J gene lost 0 bases, with 20 bases spanning the gap. Germline loops: CDR1 MDHEN, CDR2 SYDVKM. CDR3 sequence reads: CASSLGHFTKKGSGNTIYF. Written as DNA, the CDR3 is TGTGCCAGCAGTTTAGGGCATTTCACTAAGAAGGGCTCTGGAAACACCATATATTTT.

The table lists this clonotype with many counts. The chain carries TRBV30 and TRBJ1-1; D may be TRBD1 (6 bases). The CDR3 totals 14 residues. Germline loops: CDR1 GTSNPN, CDR2 SVGIG (reference sequence). With 5 bases removed from V and 4 bases from J, the gap between germline ends came to 17 bases. The CDR3 DNA sequence: TGTGCCTGGTGGAGGGGGGGCGGATTCACTGAAGCTTTCTTT. It yields the protein CAWWRGGGFTEAFF.

In this sample, this clonotype turned up many times. V is TRBV20-1 and J is TRBJ2-7; D possibly corresponds to TRBD2 (7 bases). CDR3 length: 16 amino acids. Trimming removed 4 bases from V and 7 bases from J, with 26 bases in between. From germline, CDR1 is DFQATT and CDR2 SNEGSKA (reference sequence). The CDR3: CSAKSRAGGGAGEQYF. The CDR3 DNA sequence: TGCAGTGCTAAGAGCCGCGCGGGCGGGGGCGCCGGGGAGCAGTACTTC.

This clonotype was detected many times. V and J are TRBV5-1 and TRBJ2-7; D may be TRBD1 or TRBD2 (5 bases each). Trimming took off 0 bases at V and 3 bases at J, with 13 bases between the two ends. CDR1 SGHRS and CDR2 YFSETQ come from the germline V gene. This CDR3 has 15 residues. The CDR3 DNA reads as TGCGCCAGCAGCTTGGTGCGGGCAGGACACTACGAGCAGTACTTC. Residues: CASSLVRAGHYEQYF.

This clonotype appeared a few times. The chain is built from TRBV9 and TRBJ2-1; TRBD1 or TRBD2 may be the D gene (5 bases each). CDR1 and CDR2 from the germline V gene are SGDLS and YYNGEE. This CDR3 is built from 15 residues. V was clipped by 2 bases and J by 4 bases, with 13 bases between them. The CDR3 loop is CASSVYGTGYNEQFF. Here the CDR3 DNA reads TGTGCCAGCAGCGTGTACGGGACGGGATACAATGAGCAGTTCTTC.

This sequence joins TRBV5-1 and TRBJ2-3, with TRBD2 matching over 7 bases. Germline V gene lookup returns CDR1 SGHRS and CDR2 YFSETQ. V shed 4 bases and J 2 bases; nucleotides not matched to a gene: 7. This CDR3 is built from 15 residues. CDR3 amino acids: CASSALSGFTDTQYF. Here the CDR3 DNA reads TGCGCCAGCAGCGCACTTAGCGGGTTCACAGATACGCAGTATTTT.

This clonotype came up many times. The rearrangement links TRBV19 to TRBJ1-1, with D unclear. Trimming removed 3 bases at V and 1 base at J, with 15 bases between. Germline-derived CDR1 and CDR2 are LNHDA and SQIVND (reference sequence). CDR3 length: 16 amino acids. CDR3 sequence reads: CASSIGRIWGNTEAFF. The CDR3 DNA sequence: TGTGCCAGTAGTATCGGGAGGATATGGGGGAACACTGAAGCTTTCTTT.

This clonotype was counted ten times or more. The genes are TRBV2 and TRBJ2-1; D is uncertain. V lost 4 bases, J lost 4 bases, and 8 bases lay in between. This CDR3 contains 13 residues. The germline V gene encodes CDR1 SNHLY and CDR2 FYNNEI. CDR3 region: CASSGSEYNEQFF. In DNA form, the CDR3 reads TGTGCCAGCAGTGGTTCGGAGTACAATGAGCAGTTCTTC.

This clonotype was seen a few times. V usage is TRBV12-3 or TRBV12-4 and J usage is TRBJ2-1, with 14 bases fitting TRBD2. The CDR3 length is 15 residues. Trimming took 5 bases from V and 8 from J; bases not matched to a gene: 5. DNA of the CDR3: TGTGCCAGCAGTCCCGGGACTAGCGGGAGATATGAGCAGTTCTTC. Translated: CASSPGTSGRYEQFF.

This clonotype appeared many times. The V and J genes are TRBV20-1 and TRBJ2-7, with TRBD2 matching over 11 bases. Trimming at V came to 6 bases and at J to 2 bases, leaving 6 bases not matched to a gene. The CDR3 contains 14 residues. Germline values: CDR1 DFQATT, CDR2 SNEGSKA (reference sequence). CDR3 loop: CSASTSGSPYEQYF. DNA for the CDR3: TGCAGTGCCTCCACTAGCGGGAGTCCCTACGAGCAGTACTTC.

The CDR3 is CSASADLAGRSTEQFF. CDR3 DNA sequence: TGCAGTGCTAGCGCGGATCTAGCGGGAAGAAGTACTGAGCAGTTCTTC. The chain joins TRBV20-1 to TRBJ2-1; 9 bases fit TRBD2. V was pared by 3 bases and J by 9 bases, with 15 bases of the junction left unmatched. This CDR3 region has 16 residues. The V gene's germline CDR1 is DFQATT and CDR2 SNEGSKA (reference sequence).

The chain uses TRBV15 and TRBJ1-2, with no clear D. The germline V and J ends were trimmed by 0 bases and 3 bases, with 8 bases remaining between them. CDR3 length equals 14 residues. The germline V gene has CDR1 LNHNV and CDR2 YYDKDF (reference sequence). Written as DNA, the CDR3 is TGTGCCACCAGCAGAGATAGGTCGGACTATGGCTACACCTTC. Translating it yields CATSRDRSDYGYTF. The whole variable domain, remainder taken from reference TRBV15 and TRBJ1-2, is DAMVIQNPRYQVTQFGKPVTLSCSQTLNHNVMYWYQQKSSQAPKLLFHYYDKDFNNEADTPDNFQSRRPNTSFCFLDIRSPGLGDTAMYLCATSRDRSDYGYTFGSGTRLTVV.

This clonotype was counted many times. The chain has TRBV10-3 and TRBJ1-1, with a possible D match to TRBD1 (5 bases). The CDR3 length is 13 residues. Between the trimmed V and J ends, which lost 7 bases and 4 bases, there was a span of 13 bases. Germline CDR1 reads ENHRY; CDR2 reads SYGVKD. CDR3 in DNA: TGTGCCATCAACGATTTCAGGGCCACTGAAGCTTTCTTT. Residues: CAINDFRATEAFF.

This clonotype was seen repeatedly, ten times or more. This sequence joins TRBV30 and TRBJ2-1, with a tentative D call TRBD1 (6 bases). The V end lost 1 base, the J end lost 9 bases, and 10 bases lay between the germline ends. The CDR3 has 12 residues. Germline V gene lookup returns CDR1 GTSNPN and CDR2 SVGIG (reference sequence). The CDR3 nucleotides are TGTGCCTGGAGTGCCCAGGGGACTGAGCAGTTCTTC. Amino acid sequence: CAWSAQGTEQFF.

The genes are TRBV19 and TRBJ2-1; 8 bases align to TRBD1. Germline lookup yields CDR1 LNHDA and CDR2 SQIVND (reference sequence). The CDR3 extends over 12 amino acids. V trimming: 10 bases; J trimming: 6 bases; junction bases outside the gene matches: 5. DNA for the CDR3: TGTGCCACTGCAACAGGGGGCAATGAGCAGTTCTTC. This gives the protein CATATGGNEQFF. The complete variable domain, with remaining parts taken from reference TRBV19 and TRBJ2-1, reads DGGITQSPKYLFRKEGQNVTLSCEQNLNHDAMYWYRQDPGQGLRLIYYSQIVNDFQKGDIAEGYSVSREKKESFPLTVTSAQKNPTAFYLCATATGGNEQFFGPGTRLTVL.

The CDR3 DNA follows: TGTGCCAGCGGGGGGACTAGCGGGAGAACCGGGGAGCTGTTTTTT. This sequence encodes CASGGTSGRTGELFF. J is TRBJ2-2 and V is TRBV2; 14 positions agree with TRBD2. The CDR3 runs 15 residues. J gave up 5 bases and V 8 bases, and 4 bases lay outside the gene matches. Germline V CDR1 and CDR2: SNHLY, FYNNEI.

Many counts were recorded for this clonotype. The V call is TRBV3-1, the J call TRBJ2-4, with D perhaps matching TRBD2 (6 bases). The CDR3 is 13 residues long. Between the trimmed V and J ends, which lost 4 bases and 10 bases, there was a span of 14 bases. CDR1 and CDR2 (germline): LGHDT, YNNKEL (reference sequence). CDR3 sequence (DNA): TGTGCCAGCAGCCCAGCTGGGACTTTAATTCAGTACTTC. Its translation: CASSPAGTLIQYF. The variable domain in full, completed from reference TRBV3-1 and TRBJ2-4, reads DTAVSQTPKYLVTQMGNDKSIKCEQNLGHDTMYWYKQDSKKFLKIMFSYNNKELIINETVPNRFSPKSPDKAHLNLHINSLELGDSAVYFCASSPAGTLIQYFGAGTRLSVL.

The chain joins TRBV19 to TRBJ1-5; D is unresolved. V was clipped by 8 bases and J by 3 bases, with 11 bases between them. CDR1 LNHDA and CDR2 SQIVND come from the germline V gene (reference sequence). CDR3 length equals 13 residues. The DNA for the CDR3 is TGTGCCAGTGCGGACGGATCCAATCAGCCCCAGCATTTT. Amino acid sequence: CASADGSNQPQHF.

The rearrangement joins TRBV12-3 or TRBV12-4 to TRBJ1-2, with D uncertain. This CDR3 comprises 13 residues. Trimming removed 6 bases from V and 6 bases from J, with 14 bases in between. In DNA, the CDR3 is TGTGCCAGCAGCGATCAAGGACGAAATGGCTACACCTTC. This sequence encodes CASSDQGRNGYTF.

Turning to this clonotype: This may stem from a read error, because a much larger clone lies one nucleotide away. The chain links TRBV7-3 to TRBJ2-1; 8 bases fit TRBD2. There are 15 residues in the CDR3. The germline gives CDR1 SGHTA, CDR2 FQGTGA. V lost 5 bases to trimming and J lost 6 bases; unmatched junction nucleotides: 9. The CDR3 coding sequence is TGTGCCAGCAGCCTTTACAGCGGGAGTGGCAATGAGCAGTTCTTC. It yields the protein CASSLYSGSGNEQFF.

This clonotype has more than one count but fewer than ten. At one of its ends the junction is not consistent with the germline gene, which may arise from a read error. The chain has TRBV20-1 and TRBJ2-3; a possible D gene is TRBD1 (6 bases). CDR1 is DFQATT and CDR2 is SNEGSKA in the germline V gene (reference sequence). This CDR3 contains 15 residues. The CDR3 loop reads CSVRVPLGGRDTQYF. CDR3 nucleotides: TGCAGTGTTAGAGTCCCCCTAGGGGGAAGGGATACGCAGTATTTT.

V and J are TRBV4-1 and TRBJ1-2, with D perhaps matching TRBD1 (6 bases). CDR1 MGHRA and CDR2 YSYEKL come from the germline V gene. The CDR3 has 13 residues. V was pared by 1 base and J by 8 bases, with 11 bases between. The CDR3 loop reads CASSQVRGKGYTF. In DNA, the CDR3 is TGCGCCAGCAGCCAAGTGAGGGGGAAGGGCTACACCTTC.